The 16 T cell receptor beta chains below all came from one sample that was sequenced in a study of cytomegalovirus exposure and HLA in healthy donors. Vbeta (60) and Jbeta (13) primers were used in the PCR. Clones were read by immunoSEQ multiplex PCR, and TCRdb kept only the in-frame ones, dropping some. Counted here are about 190,000 clones, 75% to 80% occurring once; the ten biggest clones make up around 14%. The sequencing sample was made of PBMCs. These receptors were obtained from a woman under 40 in good health and CMV-seropositive.

The V call is TRBV10-1, the J call TRBJ1-5, with TRBD1 matching over 8 bases. The V and J ends lost 6 bases and 9 bases, in that order; junction bases with no gene match: 7. Germline V gene lookup returns CDR1 WNHNN and CDR2 SYGVQD (reference sequence). CDR3 length equals 13 residues. CDR3 in DNA: TGCGCCAGCAGCCCCACAGGGGGGGGGCCCCAGCATTTT. Translating gives CASSPTGGGPQHF.

V and J are TRBV11-2 and TRBJ1-2; D is unclear. The CDR3 length is 13 residues. Germline CDR1 is SGHAT and CDR2 is FQNNGV. V was trimmed by 2 bases and J by 8 bases, leaving 12 bases between them. The CDR3 is CASSLSRDGGYTF. CDR3 in DNA: TGTGCCAGCAGCTTAAGTCGGGATGGCGGCTACACCTTC.

This clone was observed a handful of times. The chain employs TRBV2 and TRBJ2-1; 8 positions match TRBD1. V was clipped by 7 bases and J by 2 bases; unmatched bases: 4. The V gene's germline CDR1 is SNHLY and CDR2 FYNNEI. CDR3 length: 14 residues. CDR3 in amino acids: CASTPGQAYNEQFF. The CDR3, as DNA: TGTGCCAGCACTCCGGGACAGGCCTACAATGAGCAGTTCTTC.

V gene TRBV7-2 combines with J gene TRBJ2-7; 12 positions match TRBD2. The germline V gene has CDR1 SGHTA and CDR2 FQGNSA. Trimming at V came to 3 bases and at J to 2 bases, leaving 2 bases not matched to a gene. The CDR3 runs 15 residues. CDR3 amino acids: CASSFGLAGTYEQYF. The CDR3 region has the DNA TGTGCCAGCAGCTTCGGACTAGCGGGAACCTACGAGCAGTACTTC.

This chain joins TRBV6-5 and TRBJ1-5, with D hard to call. Trimming pared 6 bases from V and 7 bases from J, leaving 13 bases between. Germline values: CDR1 MNHEY, CDR2 SVGAGI. This CDR3 comprises 13 residues. The DNA for the CDR3 is TGTGCCAGCAGCCTCTTCCTATCCCAGCCCCAGCATTTT. Protein sequence: CASSLFLSQPQHF.

This rearrangement joins TRBV11-2 to TRBJ2-5, with TRBD2 as a possible D gene (5 bases). Germline V lookup: CDR1 SGHAT, CDR2 FQNNGV. The ends were cut back, 6 bases at V and 4 bases at J, with 12 bases in the middle. The CDR3 covers 13 residues. CDR3 nucleotide sequence: TGTGCCAGCAGTTTCTCTCGGGGAGAGACCCAGTACTTC. This codes for CASSFSRGETQYF.

The gene calls are TRBV9 and TRBJ2-7; 10 bases map to TRBD1. Germline values: CDR1 SGDLS, CDR2 YYNGEE. The CDR3 extends over 15 amino acids. J lost 5 bases, V lost 2 bases, and 7 bases had no gene match. CDR3 DNA: TGTGCCAGCAGCGTCGCCGGGACAGGGGTCGACGAGCAGTACTTC. Its protein is CASSVAGTGVDEQYF.

This chain joins TRBV19 and TRBJ1-1; TRBD1 matches at 8 bases. The V gene's germline CDR1 is LNHDA and CDR2 SQIVND (reference sequence). CDR3 length equals 15 residues. The trim removed 5 bases at V and 4 bases at J, leaving 9 bases unmatched. In DNA form, the CDR3 reads TGTGCCAGTAGTTCCCCCAGGGGGCAGGGCACTGAAGCTTTCTTT. Protein: CASSSPRGQGTEAFF. The whole variable domain, remainder taken from reference TRBV19 and TRBJ1-1, is DGGITQSPKYLFRKEGQNVTLSCEQNLNHDAMYWYRQDPGQGLRLIYYSQIVNDFQKGDIAEGYSVSREKKESFPLTVTSAQKNPTAFYLCASSSPRGQGTEAFFGQGTRLTVV.

With respect to this clone: The junction does not match germline at one end; this may be a read error. This chain connects TRBV7-9 to TRBJ1-2; TRBD1 agrees at 11 bases. The germline V gene encodes CDR1 SEHNR and CDR2 FQNEAQ (reference sequence). The length of the CDR3 is 17 residues. The CDR3 nucleotides are TGTTCCAGCAGCACAGACGTGCACTTGGGACAGGGGGAGTTCAACACCTTC. It is translated as CSSSTDVHLGQGEFNTF.

The rearrangement joins TRBV6-5 to TRBJ2-1, with D possibly TRBD2 on 5 matching bases. The CDR3 totals 15 residues. Trimming took off 7 bases at V and 7 bases at J, with 20 bases between the two ends. The germline V gene encodes CDR1 MNHEY and CDR2 SVGAGI. The CDR3: CASTGGGLGRNEQFF. DNA for the CDR3: TGTGCCAGCACGGGTGGCGGGCTAGGACGGAATGAGCAGTTCTTC.

The J gene is TRBJ2-1, the V gene TRBV2; 9 nucleotides agree with TRBD2. The trim removed 7 bases at V and 9 bases at J, leaving 13 bases unmatched. The CDR3 is 15 amino acids. Germline-derived CDR1 and CDR2 are SNHLY and FYNNEI. CDR3 sequence (DNA): TGTGCCAGCAAGGCGGAGGGTAGCGGGGGCAGTGAGCAGTTCTTC. This translates into CASKAEGSGGSEQFF.

The rearrangement uses TRBV29-1 and TRBJ2-2, with 8 bases identical to TRBD2. The CDR3 covers 16 residues. The germline CDR1 and CDR2 sequences are SQVTM and ANQGSEA. The trim removed 0 bases at V and 4 bases at J, leaving 7 bases unmatched. This chain's CDR3 is CSVEEITGGFTGELFF. CDR3 coding DNA: TGCAGCGTTGAAGAGATCACGGGGGGGTTCACCGGGGAGCTGTTTTTT.

This chain uses TRBV30 with TRBJ1-3; possible D gene TRBD1, 6 bases. V lost 5 bases and J 0 bases, leaving 23 bases between the germline ends. The CDR3 runs 18 residues. CDR1 and CDR2 (germline): GTSNPN, SVGIG (reference sequence). CDR3 sequence reads: CAWGWARGWVSSGNTIYF. The CDR3 DNA reads as TGTGCCTGGGGATGGGCCAGGGGATGGGTTAGCTCTGGAAACACCATATATTTT.

V usage is TRBV4-2 and J usage is TRBJ1-5; 7 bases are a match to TRBD1. CDR1 and CDR2 from the germline V gene are LGHNA and YNFKEQ. The V segment lost 3 bases and the J segment 0 bases; nucleotides outside the gene matches: 2. There are 15 residues in the CDR3. The DNA of the CDR3 is TGTGCCAGCAGCCAGGGACAGTTTAGCAATCAGCCCCAGCATTTT. It codes for CASSQGQFSNQPQHF.

J is TRBJ2-3 and V is TRBV11-1, with D unresolved. The CDR3 runs 14 residues. Germline CDR1 is SGHAT and CDR2 is FQDESV (reference sequence). Trimming shortened V by 5 bases and J by 0 bases, and 9 bases separated the two germline ends. The CDR3: CASSRGPSTDTQYF. The CDR3 region has the DNA TGTGCCAGCAGCCGCGGTCCAAGCACAGATACGCAGTATTTT.

In this sample, this clone turned up a few times. V is TRBV6-4 and J is TRBJ2-1; D is unclear. Trimming took off 6 bases at V and 0 bases at J, with 12 bases between the two ends. From germline, CDR1 is MRHNA and CDR2 SNTAGT. The CDR3 is 15 residues long. The CDR3 reads CASSEEPSSYNEQFF. CDR3 in DNA: TGTGCCAGCAGCGAAGAGCCGAGCTCCTACAATGAGCAGTTCTTC.